This TCR beta chain came from a study of blood T cell repertoires in COVID-19. On the study more broadly: The origin of the acute and convalescent COVID-19 samples was the United States, Italy and Spain. T cells, B-cell-depleted T cells, or PBMCs supplied cDNA or gDNA.

In the source study's methods: The assay estimated nucleated cells by amplifying reference gene primers. The repertoire was sequenced with immunoSEQ multiplex PCR; TCRdb's copy has only in-frame clones and lacks some. From that table come the V and J calls and clone size; the DNA was used to work out D and trimming. The data show 140,000 to 150,000 clones, approximately 81% seen once. The CDR3 has 12 amino acids. Germline values: CDR1 MNHEY, CDR2 SMNVEV (reference sequence). V gave up 5 bases and J gave up 5 bases, with 9 bases separating them. The chain uses TRBV27 and TRBJ1-2; a possible D gene is TRBD1 (5 bases). Material for sequencing was peripheral blood. The receptor's source is a human donor in a cohort sampled during active COVID-19. The DNA of the CDR3 is TGTGCCAGCAGTACACCAGGGTATGGCTACACCTTC. It specifies CASSTPGYGYTF.